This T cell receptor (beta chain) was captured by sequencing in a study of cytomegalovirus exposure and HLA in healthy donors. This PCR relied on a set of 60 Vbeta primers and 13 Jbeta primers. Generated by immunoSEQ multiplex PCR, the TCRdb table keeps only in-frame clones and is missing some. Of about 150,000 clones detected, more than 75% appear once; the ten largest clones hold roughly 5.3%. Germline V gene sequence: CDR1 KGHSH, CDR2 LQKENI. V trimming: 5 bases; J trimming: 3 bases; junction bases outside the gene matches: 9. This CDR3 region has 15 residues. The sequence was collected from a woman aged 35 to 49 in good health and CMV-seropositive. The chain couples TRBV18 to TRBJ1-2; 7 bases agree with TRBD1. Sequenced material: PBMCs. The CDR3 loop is CASSSSVGQDYGYTF. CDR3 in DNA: TGTGCCAGCTCAAGTAGTGTCGGACAGGACTATGGCTACACCTTC.